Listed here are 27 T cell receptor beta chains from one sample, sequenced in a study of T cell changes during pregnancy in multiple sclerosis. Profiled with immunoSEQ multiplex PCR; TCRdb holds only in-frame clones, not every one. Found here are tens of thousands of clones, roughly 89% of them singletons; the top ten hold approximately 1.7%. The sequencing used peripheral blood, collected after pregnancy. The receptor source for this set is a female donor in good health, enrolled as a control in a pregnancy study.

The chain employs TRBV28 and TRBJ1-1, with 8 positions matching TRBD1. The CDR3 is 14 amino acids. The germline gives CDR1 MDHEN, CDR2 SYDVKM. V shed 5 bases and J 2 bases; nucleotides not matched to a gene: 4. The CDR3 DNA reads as TGTGCCAGCAGTAACAGGGGGAAAAACACTGAAGCTTTCTTT. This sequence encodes CASSNRGKNTEAFF.

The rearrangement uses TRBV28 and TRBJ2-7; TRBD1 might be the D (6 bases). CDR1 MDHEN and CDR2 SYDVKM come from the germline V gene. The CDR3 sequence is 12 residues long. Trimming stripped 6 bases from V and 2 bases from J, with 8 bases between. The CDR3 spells CASSRTAYEQYF. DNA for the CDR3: TGTGCCAGCAGCCGGACAGCCTACGAGCAGTACTTC.

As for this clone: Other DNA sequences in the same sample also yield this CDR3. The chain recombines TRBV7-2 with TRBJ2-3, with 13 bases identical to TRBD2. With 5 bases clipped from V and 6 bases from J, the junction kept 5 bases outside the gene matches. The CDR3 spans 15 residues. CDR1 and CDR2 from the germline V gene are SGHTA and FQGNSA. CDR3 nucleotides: TGTGCCAGCAGCCTTACTAGCGGGGGGGCGGATACGCAGTATTTT. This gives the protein CASSLTSGGADTQYF.

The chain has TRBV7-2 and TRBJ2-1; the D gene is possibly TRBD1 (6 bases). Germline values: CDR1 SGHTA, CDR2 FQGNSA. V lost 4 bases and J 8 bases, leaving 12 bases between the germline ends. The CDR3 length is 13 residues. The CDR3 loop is CASSSHRDYEQFF. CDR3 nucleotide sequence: TGTGCCAGCAGCTCCCACAGGGATTATGAGCAGTTCTTC.

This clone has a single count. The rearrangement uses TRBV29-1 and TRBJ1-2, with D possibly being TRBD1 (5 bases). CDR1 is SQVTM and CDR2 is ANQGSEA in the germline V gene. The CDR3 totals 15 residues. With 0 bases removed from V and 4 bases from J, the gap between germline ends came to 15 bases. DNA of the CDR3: TGCAGCGTTGAAGATGGGGCCACCTACGGCTATGGCTACACCTTC. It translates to CSVEDGATYGYGYTF.

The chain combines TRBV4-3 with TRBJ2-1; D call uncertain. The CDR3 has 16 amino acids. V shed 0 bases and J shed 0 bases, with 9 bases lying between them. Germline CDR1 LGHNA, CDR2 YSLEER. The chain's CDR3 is CASSQEVLGSYNEQFF. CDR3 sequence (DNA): TGCGCCAGCAGCCAAGAGGTCCTAGGCTCCTACAATGAGCAGTTCTTC.

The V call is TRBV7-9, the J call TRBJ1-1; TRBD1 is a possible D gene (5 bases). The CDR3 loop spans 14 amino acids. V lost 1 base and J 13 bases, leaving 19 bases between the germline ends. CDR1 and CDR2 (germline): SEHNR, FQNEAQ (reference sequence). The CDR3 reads CASSLGGQPKKGFF. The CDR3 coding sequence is TGTGCCAGCAGCTTAGGGGGCCAGCCGAAGAAAGGTTTCTTT.

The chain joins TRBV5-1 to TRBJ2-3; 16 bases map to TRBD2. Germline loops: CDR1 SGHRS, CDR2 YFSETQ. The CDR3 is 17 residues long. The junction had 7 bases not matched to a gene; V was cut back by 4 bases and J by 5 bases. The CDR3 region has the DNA TGCGCCAGCAGCCCGGGACTAGCGGGGGGGCTAGGAGATACGCAGTATTTT. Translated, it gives CASSPGLAGGLGDTQYF.

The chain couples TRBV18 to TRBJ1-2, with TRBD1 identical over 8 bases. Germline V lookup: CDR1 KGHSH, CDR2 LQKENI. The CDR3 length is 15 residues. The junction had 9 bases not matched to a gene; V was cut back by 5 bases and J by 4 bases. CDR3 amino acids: CASSADREGGYGYTF. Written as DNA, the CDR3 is TGTGCCAGCTCAGCGGACAGGGAAGGAGGCTATGGCTACACCTTC. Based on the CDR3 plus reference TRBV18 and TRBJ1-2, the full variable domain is NAGVMQNPRHLVRRRGQEARLRCSPMKGHSHVYWYRQLPEEGLKFMVYLQKENIIDESGMPKERFSAEFPKEGPSILRIQQVVRGDSAAYFCASSADREGGYGYTFGSGTRLTVV.

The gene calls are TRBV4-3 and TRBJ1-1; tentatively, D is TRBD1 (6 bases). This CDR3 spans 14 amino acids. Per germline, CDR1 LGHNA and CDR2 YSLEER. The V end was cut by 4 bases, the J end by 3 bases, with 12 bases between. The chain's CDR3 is CASSPEGGYTEAFF. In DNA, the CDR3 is TGCGCCAGCAGCCCCGAGGGGGGGTACACTGAAGCTTTCTTT.

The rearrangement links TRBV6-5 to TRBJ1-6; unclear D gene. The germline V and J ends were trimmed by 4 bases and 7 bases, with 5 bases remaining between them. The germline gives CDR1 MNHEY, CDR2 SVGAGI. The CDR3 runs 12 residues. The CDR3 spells CASSWQNSPLHF. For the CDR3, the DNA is TGTGCCAGCAGTTGGCAGAATTCACCCCTCCACTTT.

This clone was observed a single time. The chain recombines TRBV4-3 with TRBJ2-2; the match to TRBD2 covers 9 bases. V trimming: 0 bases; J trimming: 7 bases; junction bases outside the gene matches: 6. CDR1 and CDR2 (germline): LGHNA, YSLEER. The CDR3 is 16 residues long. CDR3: CASSQEGTSTGGELFF. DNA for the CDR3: TGCGCCAGCAGCCAAGAGGGGACTAGCACGGGCGGGGAGCTGTTTTTT.

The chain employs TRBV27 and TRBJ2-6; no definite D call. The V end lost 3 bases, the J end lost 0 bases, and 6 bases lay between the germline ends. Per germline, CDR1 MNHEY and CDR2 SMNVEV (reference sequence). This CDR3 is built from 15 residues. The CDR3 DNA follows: TGTGCCAGCAGTTTCACGGTCTCTGGGGCCAACGTCCTGACTTTC. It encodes CASSFTVSGANVLTF.

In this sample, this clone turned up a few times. Here the CDR3 DNA reads TGTGCCAGCAGTTCTAACAGGGATACCCAGCATTTT. Translating it yields CASSSNRDTQHF. This chain uses TRBV2 with TRBJ1-5, with a possible D match to TRBD1 (6 bases). The CDR3 runs 12 residues. Germline V gene lookup returns CDR1 SNHLY and CDR2 FYNNEI. V lost 5 bases and J 11 bases, leaving 13 bases between the germline ends.

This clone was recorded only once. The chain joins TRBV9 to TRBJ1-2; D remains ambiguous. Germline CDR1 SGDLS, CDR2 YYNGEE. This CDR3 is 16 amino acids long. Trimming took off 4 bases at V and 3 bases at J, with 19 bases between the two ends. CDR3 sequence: CASSRMPDFGDYGYTF. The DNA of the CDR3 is TGTGCCAGCAGCCGAATGCCGGACTTTGGTGACTATGGCTACACCTTC. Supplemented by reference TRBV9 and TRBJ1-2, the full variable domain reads DSGVTQTPKHLITATGQRVTLRCSPRSGDLSVYWYQQSLDQGLQFLIQYYNGEERAKGNILERFSAQQFPDLHSELNLSSLELGDSALYFCASSRMPDFGDYGYTFGSGTRLTVV.

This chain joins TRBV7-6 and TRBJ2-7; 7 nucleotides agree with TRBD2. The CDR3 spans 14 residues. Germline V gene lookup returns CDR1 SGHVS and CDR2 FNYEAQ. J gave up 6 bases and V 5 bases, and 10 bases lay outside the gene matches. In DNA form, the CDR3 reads TGTGCCAGCAGCGTCGCTAGCGGTCTCGGCGAGCAGTACTTC. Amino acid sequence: CASSVASGLGEQYF.

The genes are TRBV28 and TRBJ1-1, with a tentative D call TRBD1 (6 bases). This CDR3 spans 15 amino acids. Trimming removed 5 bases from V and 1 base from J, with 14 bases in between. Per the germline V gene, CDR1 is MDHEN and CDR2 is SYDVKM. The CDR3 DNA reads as TGTGCCAGCAGTAAACCGTTGACAGGGAACACTGAAGCTTTCTTT. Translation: CASSKPLTGNTEAFF.

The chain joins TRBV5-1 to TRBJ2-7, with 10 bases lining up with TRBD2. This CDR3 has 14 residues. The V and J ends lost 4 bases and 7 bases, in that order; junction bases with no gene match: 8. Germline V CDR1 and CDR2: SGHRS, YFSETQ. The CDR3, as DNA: TGCGCCAGCAGCCCTCGGGGTAGCGGGGGGGAGCAGTACTTC. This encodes CASSPRGSGGEQYF.

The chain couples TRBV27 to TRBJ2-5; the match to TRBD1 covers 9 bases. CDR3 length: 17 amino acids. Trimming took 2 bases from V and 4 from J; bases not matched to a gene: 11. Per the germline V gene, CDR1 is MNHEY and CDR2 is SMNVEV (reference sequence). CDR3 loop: CASSLPAGQGEPETQYF. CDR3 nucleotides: TGTGCCAGCAGTTTACCGGCGGGACAGGGAGAACCAGAGACCCAGTACTTC.

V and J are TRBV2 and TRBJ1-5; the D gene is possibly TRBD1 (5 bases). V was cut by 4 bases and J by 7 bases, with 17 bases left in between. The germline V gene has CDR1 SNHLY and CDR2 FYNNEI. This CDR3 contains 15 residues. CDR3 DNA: TGTGCCAGCAGTGTTACGTCGGGGGGGGGACAGCCCCAGCATTTT. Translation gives CASSVTSGGGQPQHF. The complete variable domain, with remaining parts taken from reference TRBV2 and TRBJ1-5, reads EPEVTQTPSHQVTQMGQEVILRCVPISNHLYFYWYRQILGQKVEFLVSFYNNEISEKSEIFDDQFSVERPDGSNFTLKIRSTKLEDSAMYFCASSVTSGGGQPQHFGDGTRLSIL.

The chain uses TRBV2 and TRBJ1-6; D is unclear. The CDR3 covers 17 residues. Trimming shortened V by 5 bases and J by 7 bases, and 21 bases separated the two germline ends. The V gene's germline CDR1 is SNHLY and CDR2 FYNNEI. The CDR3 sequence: CASSSLNIPQANSPLHF. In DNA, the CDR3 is TGTGCCAGCAGTTCCTTAAACATCCCCCAGGCCAATTCACCCCTCCACTTT.

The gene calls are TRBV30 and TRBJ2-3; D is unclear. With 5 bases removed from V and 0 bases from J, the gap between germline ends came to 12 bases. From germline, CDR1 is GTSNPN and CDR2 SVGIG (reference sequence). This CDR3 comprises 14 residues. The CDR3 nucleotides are TGTGCCTGGTCCTCGGTTACTAGCACAGATACGCAGTATTTT. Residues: CAWSSVTSTDTQYF.

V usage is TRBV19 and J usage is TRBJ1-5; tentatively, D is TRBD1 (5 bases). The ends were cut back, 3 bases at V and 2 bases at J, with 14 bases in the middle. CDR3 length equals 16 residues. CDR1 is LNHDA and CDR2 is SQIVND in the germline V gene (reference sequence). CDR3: CASSISRLTGNQPQHF. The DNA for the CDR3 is TGTGCCAGTAGTATCTCTCGGCTGACAGGCAATCAGCCCCAGCATTTT.

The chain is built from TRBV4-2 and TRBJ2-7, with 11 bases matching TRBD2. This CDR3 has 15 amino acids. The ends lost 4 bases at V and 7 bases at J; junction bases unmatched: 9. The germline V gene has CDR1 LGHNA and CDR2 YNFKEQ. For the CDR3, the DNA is TGTGCCAGCAGCCGCACTCTAGCGGGGGGTGAGGAGCAGTACTTC. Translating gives CASSRTLAGGEEQYF.

The CDR3 DNA follows: TGTGCCAGCAGCTTAAATAGGGGTTCCCGACCGAACACCGGGGAGCTGTTTTTT. Protein sequence: CASSLNRGSRPNTGELFF. The chain is built from TRBV7-2 and TRBJ2-2, with D tentatively TRBD1 (5 bases). The V and J ends lost 2 bases and 0 bases respectively, with 16 bases between them. The CDR3 sequence is 18 residues long. Germline CDR1 reads SGHTA; CDR2 reads FQGNSA.

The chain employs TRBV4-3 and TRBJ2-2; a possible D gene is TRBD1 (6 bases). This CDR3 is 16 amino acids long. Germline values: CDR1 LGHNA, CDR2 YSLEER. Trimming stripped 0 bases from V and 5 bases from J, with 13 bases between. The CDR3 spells CASSQDRAQGTGELFF. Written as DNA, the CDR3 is TGCGCCAGCAGCCAAGATCGAGCGCAGGGGACCGGGGAGCTGTTTTTT.

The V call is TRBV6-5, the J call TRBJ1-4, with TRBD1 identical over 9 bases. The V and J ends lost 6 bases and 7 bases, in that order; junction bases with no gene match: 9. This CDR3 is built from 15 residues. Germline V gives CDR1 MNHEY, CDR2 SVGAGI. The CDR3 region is CASRNRGRDGEKLFF. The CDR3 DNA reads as TGTGCCAGCAGAAACAGGGGGCGCGACGGTGAAAAACTGTTTTTT.